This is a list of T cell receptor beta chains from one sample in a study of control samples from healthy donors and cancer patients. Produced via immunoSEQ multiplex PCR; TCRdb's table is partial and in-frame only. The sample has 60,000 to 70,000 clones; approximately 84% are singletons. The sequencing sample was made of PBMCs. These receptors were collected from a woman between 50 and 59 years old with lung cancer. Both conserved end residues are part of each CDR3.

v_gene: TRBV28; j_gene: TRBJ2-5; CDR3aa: CASSLGGDGGTQYF
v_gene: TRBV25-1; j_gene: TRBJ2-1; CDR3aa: CASSVGPGGPNNEQFF
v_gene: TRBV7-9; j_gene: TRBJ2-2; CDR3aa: CASSLSSMGTGELFF
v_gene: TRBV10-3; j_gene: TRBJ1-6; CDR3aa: CAISESGQDNSPLHF
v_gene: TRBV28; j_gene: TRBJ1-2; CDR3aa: CASKPPGGYGYTF
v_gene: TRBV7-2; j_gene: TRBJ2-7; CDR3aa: CASSNGNSYEQYF
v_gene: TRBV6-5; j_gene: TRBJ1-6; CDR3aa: CASSYQTTVNSPLHF
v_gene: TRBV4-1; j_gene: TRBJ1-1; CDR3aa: CASSPVGDRAEAFF
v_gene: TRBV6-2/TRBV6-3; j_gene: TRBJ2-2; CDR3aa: CASSYPTRRLLRDTGELFF
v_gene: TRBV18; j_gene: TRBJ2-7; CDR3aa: CASSPGSSYEQYF
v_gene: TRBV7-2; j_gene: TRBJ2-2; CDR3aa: CASSSTLALNTGELFF
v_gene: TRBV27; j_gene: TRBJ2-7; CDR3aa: CASSLYRDSYEQYF
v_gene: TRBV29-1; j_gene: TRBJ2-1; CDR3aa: CSVSQGATYNEQFF
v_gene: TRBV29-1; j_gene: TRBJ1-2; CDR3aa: CSVLQDLYGYTF
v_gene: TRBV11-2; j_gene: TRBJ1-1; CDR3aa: CASSLEGWTEAFF
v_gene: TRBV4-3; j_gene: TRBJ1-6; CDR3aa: CASSQDYPGYNSPLHF
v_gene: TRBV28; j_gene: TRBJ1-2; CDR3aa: CASSLVGWRGYTF
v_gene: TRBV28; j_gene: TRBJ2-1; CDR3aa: CASGVRGLTYNEQFF
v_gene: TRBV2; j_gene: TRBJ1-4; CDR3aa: CASMGPGSGEKLFF
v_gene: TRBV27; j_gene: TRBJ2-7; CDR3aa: CASSLIAGAGEQYF
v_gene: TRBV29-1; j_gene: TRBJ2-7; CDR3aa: CSVGDPSEQYF
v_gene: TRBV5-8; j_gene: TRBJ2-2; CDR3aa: CASSHAPELFF
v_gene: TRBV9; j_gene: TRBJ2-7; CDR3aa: CASTPGDSWSYEQYF
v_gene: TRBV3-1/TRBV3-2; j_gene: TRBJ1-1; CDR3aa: CASTTGQGGWNTEAFF
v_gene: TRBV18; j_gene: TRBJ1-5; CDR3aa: CASSTTENQPQHF
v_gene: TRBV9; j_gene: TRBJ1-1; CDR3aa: CASSVAGQLNTEAFF
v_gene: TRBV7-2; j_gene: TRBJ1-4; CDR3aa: CASSLKWGDEKLFF
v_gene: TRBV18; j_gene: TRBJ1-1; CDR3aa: CASSLQVTNTEAFF
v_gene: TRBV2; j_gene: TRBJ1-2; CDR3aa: CASSADSGHGYTF
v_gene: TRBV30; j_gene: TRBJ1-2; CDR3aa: CAWSETGTDGYTF
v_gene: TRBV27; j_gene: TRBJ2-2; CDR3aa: CASSLSINGQANTGELFF
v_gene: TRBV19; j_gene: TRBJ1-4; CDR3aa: CASKRAPNEKLFF
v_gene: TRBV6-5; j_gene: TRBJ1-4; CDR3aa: CASSSLTGGREKLFF
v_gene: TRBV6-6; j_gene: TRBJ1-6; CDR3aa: CASSYRGDSPLHF
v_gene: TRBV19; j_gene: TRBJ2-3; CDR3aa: CASSISGALGDTQYF
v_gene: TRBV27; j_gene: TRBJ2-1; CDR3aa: CASGTGTGFVYEQFF
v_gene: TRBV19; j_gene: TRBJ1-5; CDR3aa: CASSTAGTGGFNQPQHF
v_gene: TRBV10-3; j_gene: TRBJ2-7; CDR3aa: CAISLLQEVGYEQYF
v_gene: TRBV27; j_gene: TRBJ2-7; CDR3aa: CASRYSGLTGYEQYF
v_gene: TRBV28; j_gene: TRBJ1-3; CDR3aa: CASSFDGNTIYF
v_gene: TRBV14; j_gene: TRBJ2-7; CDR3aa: CASSEGGFSYEQYF
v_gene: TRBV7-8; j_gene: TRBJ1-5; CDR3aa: CASSLTMAFNQPQHF
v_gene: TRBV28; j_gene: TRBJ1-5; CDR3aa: CATLHGTLSNQPQHF
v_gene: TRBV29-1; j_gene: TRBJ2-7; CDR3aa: CSVGDRGEQYF
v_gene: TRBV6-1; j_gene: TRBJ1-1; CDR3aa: CASSERQNTEAFF
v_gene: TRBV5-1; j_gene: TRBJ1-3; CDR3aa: CASSLLTGSTGNTIYF
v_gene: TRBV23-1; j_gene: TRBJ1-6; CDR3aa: CASSLGQGAISYNSPLHF
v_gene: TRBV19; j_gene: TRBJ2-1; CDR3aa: CASKDRGRNEQFF
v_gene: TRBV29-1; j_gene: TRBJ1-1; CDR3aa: CSVERPWYRDQNTEAFF
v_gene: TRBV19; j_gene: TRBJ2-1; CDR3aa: CASSPTRGDHNEQFF
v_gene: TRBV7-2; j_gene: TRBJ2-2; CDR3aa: CASSLGQGGTGELFF
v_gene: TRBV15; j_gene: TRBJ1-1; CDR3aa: CATSRDGQGRTEAFF
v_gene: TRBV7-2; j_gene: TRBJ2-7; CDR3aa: CASSLAPAGTEQYF
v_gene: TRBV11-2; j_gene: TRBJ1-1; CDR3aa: CASSLRGRLEAFF
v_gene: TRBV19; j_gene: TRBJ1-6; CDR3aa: CASSIMGNSPLHF
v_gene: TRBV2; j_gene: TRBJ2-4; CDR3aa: CASGLAGGIQYF
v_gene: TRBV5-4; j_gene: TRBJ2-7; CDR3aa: CASSLDPTGYEQYF